The TCR beta chain under discussion was sequenced for a study of blood T cells in healthy people across ages. Whole-study findings and limits: Both higher diversity and more naive CD4+ cells marked long-lived donors when set against aged donors.

The CDR3 loop spans 17 amino acids. CDR1 is MDHEN, CDR2 SYDVKM, per germline. The V end was cut by 1 base, the J end by 2 bases, with 18 bases between. A second about 7 to 12 cycle PCR used barcoded and J-beta primers. MiXCR was run by TCRdb on the 5' RACE reads, yielding one entry per CDR3 protein. This table holds approximately 1,100,000 distinct CDR3 sequences, over 35% found once. In its sample, this clonotype was seen a few times. Its cognate antigen is unknown. The sample, roughly 9.5 milliliters of peripheral blood, was drawn from each donor. The receptor's source is a woman aged 55-69 years in good health. Source material: blood. V is TRBV28 and J is TRBJ2-7; D possibly corresponds to TRBD2 (5 bases). This CDR3 is CASSLSVPRTRTYEQYF. CDR3 in DNA: TGTGCCAGCAGTTTATCGGTGCCCCGAACTAGGACCTACGAGCAGTACTTC.